This T cell receptor beta chain derives from a study of blood T cell repertoires in COVID-19. Across the whole study: Sample material is recorded as cDNA or gDNA derived from T cells, B-cell-depleted T cells, or PBMCs.

The data were produced by immunoSEQ multiplex PCR, yet TCRdb's version contains in-frame clones alone and is incomplete. The sample holds over 400,000 clones, around 85% seen once. Allocation to cohorts depended on clinical history reported by the participants. Symptom resolution, clearance, or two negative PCRs marked donors in Cohort 3 as recovered. This CDR3 spans 14 amino acids. The ends were cut back, 6 bases at V and 2 bases at J, with 13 bases in the middle. Germline V lookup: CDR1 SNHLY, CDR2 FYNNEI. The chain recombines TRBV2 with TRBJ1-2; a weak D match, TRBD1 (6 bases). This TCR was sampled from a woman between 55 and 75 years old who had recovered from COVID-19. Input material: PBMCs or T cells enriched from blood (not recorded which). In DNA form, the CDR3 reads TGTGCCAGCAGCAGGGACACTCTAAACTATGGCTACACCTTC. Protein sequence: CASSRDTLNYGYTF.